This T cell receptor (beta chain) was documented in a study of blood T cell repertoires in COVID-19. Background on the study: Donors in the United States, Italy and Spain gave samples during acute or convalescent COVID-19. Sources were T cells, B-cell-depleted T cells, or PBMCs; the material itself was cDNA or gDNA.

Notes on this clone: The sample contains more than one DNA sequence encoding this CDR3.

V lost 0 bases and J lost 4, with 10 bases in between. The germline gives CDR1 SGHTA, CDR2 FQGNSA. The CDR3 is 14 amino acids. Original handling: Reference gene primer amplification yielded estimated nucleated cell counts. Clones were sequenced by immunoSEQ multiplex PCR, and TCRdb holds only the in-frame ones, with some missing. The V and J calls and clone size come from that table; D and trimming were worked out from the DNA. Altogether 150,000 to 200,000 clones are present, about 85% being singletons, with the ten largest covering 9.8%. Source material: peripheral blood. The sequence derives from a woman older than 75 with acute or convalescent COVID-19. The chain employs TRBV7-2 and TRBJ2-7, with D perhaps matching TRBD2 (7 bases). The CDR3 DNA is TGTGCCAGCAGCTTAGCGGGGGGGCGGTACGAGCAGTACTTC. Protein: CASSLAGGRYEQYF.